A single sample is the source of the 32 T cell receptor beta chains below, sequenced in a study of blood T cell repertoires in COVID-19. The method was immunoSEQ multiplex PCR; TCRdb's version includes in-frame clones alone and lacks a portion of them. The table has around 120,000 clones, 55% to 75% seen once. The sequenced material came from peripheral blood. Source of these receptors: a human donor with acute or convalescent COVID-19. The donor label of this sample is uncertain.

The chain has TRBV6-5 and TRBJ2-7; 11 bases match TRBD2. This CDR3 region has 14 residues. From germline, CDR1 is MNHEY and CDR2 SVGAGI. The V segment lost 7 bases and the J segment 4 bases; nucleotides outside the gene matches: 6. The CDR3 loop reads CASTKTSGAYEQYF. The CDR3 DNA sequence: TGTGCCAGCACTAAGACTAGCGGGGCTTACGAGCAGTACTTC.

This sequence joins TRBV28 and TRBJ1-6; D is undetermined. This CDR3 has 15 amino acids. V gave up 5 bases and J gave up 1 base, with 9 bases separating them. CDR1 and CDR2 (germline): MDHEN, SYDVKM. The CDR3 coding sequence is TGTGCCAGCAGTCCCGGGGTTTCCTATAATTCACCCCTCCACTTT. The encoded protein is CASSPGVSYNSPLHF.

This clone appeared a few times. The chain employs TRBV18 and TRBJ2-2, with TRBD2 identical over 12 bases. CDR3 length: 16 residues. The germline V gene has CDR1 KGHSH and CDR2 LQKENI. The V gene end was trimmed by 3 bases and the J gene end by 4 bases; junction bases not matched to a gene: 3. The chain's CDR3 is CASSPGLAGTTGELFF. The CDR3 DNA sequence: TGTGCCAGCTCACCGGGACTAGCGGGTACCACCGGGGAGCTGTTTTTT.

This clone is a singleton in its sample. The gene calls are TRBV13 and TRBJ2-5, with 8 bases lining up with TRBD2. CDR1 and CDR2 (germline): PRHDT, FYEKMQ (reference sequence). The CDR3 has 14 residues. The trim removed 7 bases at V and 4 bases at J, leaving 8 bases unmatched. CDR3 sequence: CASTPRGGAETQYF. In nucleotides, the CDR3 is TGTGCCAGCACCCCCCGGGGGGGGGCAGAGACCCAGTACTTC.

V gene TRBV5-1 combines with J gene TRBJ1-1, with 7 bases aligning to TRBD1. The CDR3 runs to 14 residues. Germline loops: CDR1 SGHRS, CDR2 YFSETQ. J gave up 5 bases and V 0 bases, and 4 bases lay outside the gene matches. The CDR3 DNA follows: TGCGCCAGCAGCTTGGAGGGGGCGAGTACTGAAGCTTTCTTT. Residues: CASSLEGASTEAFF.

V gene TRBV28 combines with J gene TRBJ2-1; perhaps TRBD2 as D (6 bases). The CDR3 covers 15 residues. Germline V CDR1 and CDR2: MDHEN, SYDVKM. Trimming left V 5 bases short and J 7 bases short, with 18 bases between. The CDR3 sequence: CASSRGTSGGNEQFF. For the CDR3, the DNA is TGTGCCAGCAGTCGCGGGACTTCAGGCGGGAATGAGCAGTTCTTC.

The gene calls are TRBV18 and TRBJ1-3, with 10 bases matching TRBD1. Germline-derived CDR1 and CDR2 are KGHSH and LQKENI. The CDR3 totals 16 residues. V trimming: 2 bases; J trimming: 4 bases; junction bases outside the gene matches: 5. This CDR3 is CASSPSGTGDGNTIYF. The CDR3 DNA reads TGTGCCAGCTCACCATCCGGGACAGGGGACGGAAACACCATATATTTT.

This chain joins TRBV28 and TRBJ1-5, with D uncertain. Trimming cost V 4 bases and J 7 bases, with 11 bases left between them. From germline, CDR1 is MDHEN and CDR2 SYDVKM. This CDR3 contains 13 residues. CDR3 sequence (DNA): TGTGCCAGCAGTTCCACTAGCGGCCAGCCCCAGCATTTT. Encoded protein: CASSSTSGQPQHF.

V is TRBV19 and J is TRBJ1-2; 9 bases match TRBD1. The CDR3 runs to 15 residues. Trimming cost V 8 bases and J 3 bases; bases outside gene matches: 10. The germline V gene has CDR1 LNHDA and CDR2 SQIVND (reference sequence). CDR3 coding DNA: TGTGCCAGTGCCCCCGGGACAGGGAGGCACTATGGCTACACCTTC. It translates to CASAPGTGRHYGYTF.

The chain joins TRBV15 to TRBJ2-7; tentative D call: TRBD1 (6 bases). CDR3 length: 12 residues. V was shortened by 6 bases and J by 6 bases, with 12 bases between the two germline ends. Looked up from germline, CDR1 is LNHNV and CDR2 is YYDKDF (reference sequence). Written as DNA, the CDR3 is TGTGCCACCAGGGAAGTCAGGGGCGAGCAGTACTTC. It is translated as CATREVRGEQYF.

V is TRBV7-9 and J is TRBJ2-2; no clear D. V lost 2 bases and J 1 base, leaving 5 bases between the germline ends. The CDR3 totals 14 residues. Germline CDR1 is SEHNR and CDR2 is FQNEAQ (reference sequence). The CDR3 nucleotides are TGTGCCAGCAGCTTAACGGGGAACACCGGGGAGCTGTTTTTT. This codes for CASSLTGNTGELFF. The variable domain in full, completed from reference TRBV7-9 and TRBJ2-2, reads DTGVSQNPRHKITKRGQNVTFRCDPISEHNRLYWYRQTLGQGPEFLTYFQNEAQLEKSRLLSDRFSAERPKGSFSTLEIQRTEQGDSAMYLCASSLTGNTGELFFGEGSRLTVL.

This clone was seen only a few times. The chain has TRBV6-6 and TRBJ2-3, with 9 bases fitting TRBD2. Trimming cost V 4 bases and J 6 bases; bases outside gene matches: 11. This CDR3 contains 16 residues. The germline CDR1 and CDR2 sequences are MNHNY and SVGAGI (reference sequence). This CDR3 reads CASSFPTSGDRDTQYF. The CDR3 coding sequence is TGTGCCAGCAGTTTCCCGACTAGCGGAGACCGGGATACGCAGTATTTT.

The chain couples TRBV24-1 to TRBJ2-1, with TRBD2 matching 13 bases. V shed 3 bases, J shed 8 bases, and the junction held 9 bases outside the gene matches. The CDR3 has 17 residues. In germline, CDR1 is KGHDR, CDR2 SFDVKD. The CDR3 region is CATSDPWTSGGHDEQFF. CDR3 coding DNA: TGTGCCACCAGTGATCCCTGGACTAGCGGGGGCCACGATGAGCAGTTCTTC.

This chain uses TRBV3-1 (or the pseudogene TRBV3-2) with TRBJ2-3, with a weak D call TRBD1 (5 bases). The CDR3 is made up of 13 amino acids. Looked up from germline, CDR1 is LGHDT and CDR2 is YNNKEL (reference sequence). Trimming stripped 2 bases from V and 12 bases from J, with 15 bases between. CDR3 loop: CASSQWEQAEQYF. In DNA form, the CDR3 reads TGTGCCAGCAGCCAATGGGAACAGGCGGAACAGTATTTT.

J is TRBJ1-1 and V is TRBV6-6; TRBD1 is a possible D gene (5 bases). This CDR3 is 13 amino acids long. Germline CDR1 and CDR2: MNHNY and SVGAGI (reference sequence). Deletions cut 7 bases from V and 3 bases from J, with 12 bases between. The CDR3 coding sequence is TGTGCCAGCAATTCGGGGGTGGACACTGAAGCTTTCTTT. Protein: CASNSGVDTEAFF.

The chain combines TRBV24-1 with TRBJ1-3; D gene unclear. Germline values: CDR1 KGHDR, CDR2 SFDVKD. The CDR3 contains 17 residues. V lost 1 base and J 0 bases, leaving 12 bases between the germline ends. The chain's CDR3 is CATSDFQQYSSGNTIYF. The CDR3 DNA sequence: TGTGCCACCAGTGATTTCCAACAGTATTCCTCTGGAAACACCATATATTTT.

This clone was counted only a few times. The rearrangement joins TRBV5-6 to TRBJ1-2; a weak D match, TRBD1 (6 bases). CDR1 SGHDT and CDR2 YYEEEE come from the germline V gene. The CDR3 has 15 residues. Trimming shortened V by 0 bases and J by 4 bases, and 13 bases separated the two germline ends. The CDR3 DNA follows: TGTGCCAGCAGCTTGGGACAGGTGAAACTCTATGGCTACACCTTC. Amino acids: CASSLGQVKLYGYTF.

The CDR3 here is CASSYPTGANQPQHF. CDR3 coding DNA: TGTGCCAGCAGTTACCCGACGGGAGCCAATCAGCCCCAGCATTTT. The V and J genes are TRBV6-5 and TRBJ1-5; D unclear. Germline CDR1 MNHEY, CDR2 SVGAGI. CDR3 length: 15 residues. V dropped 2 bases and J dropped 3 bases, with 11 bases sitting between them.

This clone was seen a few times. At the DNA level, this CDR3 is encoded by other sequences in the same sample as well. The rearrangement uses TRBV7-9 and TRBJ1-5; 7 nucleotides match TRBD1. The germline gives CDR1 SEHNR, CDR2 FQNEAQ (reference sequence). Unmatched junction bases numbered 3, after V lost 4 bases and J lost 0 bases. There are 15 residues in the CDR3. This CDR3 is CASSSTGDSNQPQHF. The CDR3 DNA follows: TGTGCCAGCAGCTCCACAGGGGATAGCAATCAGCCCCAGCATTTT. Filled out from reference TRBV7-9 and TRBJ1-5, the complete variable domain reads DTGVSQNPRHKITKRGQNVTFRCDPISEHNRLYWYRQTLGQGPEFLTYFQNEAQLEKSRLLSDRFSAERPKGSFSTLEIQRTEQGDSAMYLCASSSTGDSNQPQHFGDGTRLSIL.

The count of this clone is one. This chain uses TRBV28 with TRBJ2-1, with TRBD2 identical over 11 bases. Germline loops: CDR1 MDHEN, CDR2 SYDVKM. The CDR3 length is 16 residues. The V segment lost 5 bases and the J segment 3 bases; nucleotides outside the gene matches: 6. CDR3 amino acids: CASSTSGTSGYNEQFF. The CDR3 DNA follows: TGTGCCAGCAGTACCTCCGGGACTAGCGGCTACAATGAGCAGTTCTTC.

The V and J genes are TRBV6-1 and TRBJ1-4, with D perhaps TRBD1 (5 bases). CDR1 and CDR2 (germline): MNHNS, SASEGT. With 1 base removed from V and 8 bases from J, the gap between germline ends came to 14 bases. CDR3 length: 15 amino acids. The CDR3 DNA follows: TGTGCCAGCAGTGAAGTGGGAGGGGAAGGGGAAAAACTGTTTTTT. It codes for CASSEVGGEGEKLFF.

This clone has just one count. The gene calls are TRBV7-3 and TRBJ1-4; tentative D call: TRBD1 (6 bases). The germline gives CDR1 SGHTA, CDR2 FQGTGA. This CDR3 is 14 amino acids long. Trimming removed 4 bases at V and 6 bases at J, with 12 bases between. CDR3 sequence: CASSSQGSYEKLFF. CDR3 bases: TGTGCCAGCAGCTCCCAGGGGTCCTATGAAAAACTGTTTTTT.

This clone was observed a few times. The chain combines TRBV6-1 with TRBJ2-2, with 8 bases aligning to TRBD2. CDR1 is MNHNS, CDR2 SASEGT, per germline. The CDR3 runs to 14 residues. The J segment lost 4 bases and the V segment lost 2 bases, leaving 0 bases of the junction unmatched. CDR3: CASSERGGTGELFF. As DNA, the CDR3 is TGTGCCAGCAGTGAACGGGGGGGCACCGGGGAGCTGTTTTTT.

The gene calls are TRBV6-1 and TRBJ2-1, with D possibly matching TRBD1 (5 bases). CDR1 is MNHNS, CDR2 SASEGT, per germline. The CDR3 runs to 17 residues. V gave up 4 bases and J gave up 3 bases, with 19 bases separating them. CDR3 bases: TGTGCCAGCAGTGGCCCGCTCTCAGGGCGGTTCTACAATGAGCAGTTCTTC. Protein: CASSGPLSGRFYNEQFF.

This clone occurred a few times. The chain links TRBV5-1 to TRBJ1-4, with D maybe TRBD1 (5 bases). This CDR3 is 16 amino acids long. CDR1 and CDR2 from the germline V gene are SGHRS and YFSETQ. Trimming took 4 bases from V and 5 from J, leaving 18 bases between them. CDR3 protein: CASSLNPGGGNEKLFF. In DNA form, the CDR3 reads TGCGCCAGCAGCCTCAACCCTGGGGGGGGGAATGAAAAACTGTTTTTT.

This chain joins TRBV27 and TRBJ2-1; 8 bases are a match to TRBD1. The CDR3 loop spans 15 amino acids. J gave up 4 bases and V 4 bases, and 6 bases lay outside the gene matches. Germline V gives CDR1 MNHEY, CDR2 SMNVEV (reference sequence). In nucleotides, the CDR3 is TGTGCCAGCAGTTCATCCCGGACAGGGTACAATGAGCAGTTCTTC. As protein: CASSSSRTGYNEQFF.

This clone was seen a handful of times. CDR3 loop: CAGRPKGQGSYGYTF. DNA for the CDR3: TGTGCCGGAAGGCCCAAGGGACAGGGAAGCTATGGCTACACCTTC. This rearrangement joins TRBV30 to TRBJ1-2; 9 bases match TRBD1. CDR1 is GTSNPN, CDR2 SVGIG, per germline (reference sequence). The CDR3 loop spans 15 amino acids. V was pared by 8 bases and J by 4 bases, with 14 bases of the junction left unmatched.

CDR3 nucleotide sequence: TGTGCCAGCAGCGGGCTCCGGGACAGGGGTACTGAAGCTTTCTTT. Residues: CASSGLRDRGTEAFF. This chain joins TRBV7-9 and TRBJ1-1, with 10 bases that match TRBD1. The CDR3 has 15 residues. J lost 5 bases, V lost 5 bases, and 8 bases had no gene match. CDR1 SEHNR and CDR2 FQNEAQ come from the germline V gene (reference sequence).

The chain uses TRBV2 and TRBJ2-7; tentative D call: TRBD2 (5 bases). V lost 6 bases to trimming and J lost 5 bases, with 11 bases between them. Germline V lookup: CDR1 SNHLY, CDR2 FYNNEI. CDR3 length equals 12 residues. This CDR3 reads CASRMDGDEQYV. Written as DNA, the CDR3 is TGTGCCAGCAGGATGGACGGGGACGAGCAGTACGTC.

This chain connects TRBV7-7 to TRBJ2-2; TRBD2 might be the D (7 bases). From germline, CDR1 is SSHAT and CDR2 FNYEAQ (reference sequence). Trimming removed 1 base at V and 4 bases at J, with 10 bases between. The CDR3 totals 15 residues. CDR3 loop: CASSLGRGPTGELFF. The CDR3 nucleotides read TGTGCCAGCAGCTTAGGGCGGGGGCCCACCGGGGAGCTGTTTTTT.

This chain's CDR3 is CASSQRDKVTEAFF. The CDR3, as DNA: TGTGCCAGCAGCCAAAGGGACAAGGTCACTGAAGCTTTCTTT. The chain has TRBV3-1 (or the pseudogene TRBV3-2) and TRBJ1-1; D might be TRBD1 (6 bases). Trimming took off 2 bases at V and 4 bases at J, with 11 bases between the two ends. The germline V gene has CDR1 LGHDT and CDR2 YNNKEL (reference sequence). This CDR3 is built from 14 residues.

The chain combines TRBV15 with TRBJ2-2; D unclear. Germline V gene sequence: CDR1 LNHNV, CDR2 YYDKDF (reference sequence). The CDR3 contains 13 residues. The V end was cut by 10 bases, the J end by 1 base, with 10 bases between. The CDR3 DNA follows: TGTGCCATCCAGGCACTGAACACCGGGGAGCTGTTTTTT. Amino acids: CAIQALNTGELFF.